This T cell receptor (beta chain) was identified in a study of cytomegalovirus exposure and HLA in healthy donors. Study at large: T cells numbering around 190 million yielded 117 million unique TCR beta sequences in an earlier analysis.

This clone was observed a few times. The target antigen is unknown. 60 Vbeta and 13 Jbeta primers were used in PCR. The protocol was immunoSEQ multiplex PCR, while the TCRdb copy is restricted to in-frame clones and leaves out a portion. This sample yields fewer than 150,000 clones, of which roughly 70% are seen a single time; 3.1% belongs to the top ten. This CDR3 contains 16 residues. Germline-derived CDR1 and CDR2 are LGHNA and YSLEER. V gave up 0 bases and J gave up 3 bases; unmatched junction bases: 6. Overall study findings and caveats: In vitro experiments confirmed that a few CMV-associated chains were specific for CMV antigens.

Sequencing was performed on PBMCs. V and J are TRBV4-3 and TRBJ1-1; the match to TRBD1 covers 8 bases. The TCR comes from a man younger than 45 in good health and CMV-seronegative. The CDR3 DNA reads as TGCGCCAGCAGCCAAGACCACAGGGGGATATACACTGAAGCTTTCTTT. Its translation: CASSQDHRGIYTEAFF.